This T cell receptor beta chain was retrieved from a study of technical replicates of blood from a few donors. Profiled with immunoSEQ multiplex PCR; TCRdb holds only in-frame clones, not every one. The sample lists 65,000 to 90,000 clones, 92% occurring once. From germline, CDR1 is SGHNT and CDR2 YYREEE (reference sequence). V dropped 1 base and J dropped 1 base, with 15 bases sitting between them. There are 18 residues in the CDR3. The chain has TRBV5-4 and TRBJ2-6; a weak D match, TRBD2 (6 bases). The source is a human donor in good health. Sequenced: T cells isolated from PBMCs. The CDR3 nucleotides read TGTGCCAGCAGCTTGTTGGAGGGAACGGCTTCTGGGGCCAACGTCCTGACTTTC. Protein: CASSLLEGTASGANVLTF.